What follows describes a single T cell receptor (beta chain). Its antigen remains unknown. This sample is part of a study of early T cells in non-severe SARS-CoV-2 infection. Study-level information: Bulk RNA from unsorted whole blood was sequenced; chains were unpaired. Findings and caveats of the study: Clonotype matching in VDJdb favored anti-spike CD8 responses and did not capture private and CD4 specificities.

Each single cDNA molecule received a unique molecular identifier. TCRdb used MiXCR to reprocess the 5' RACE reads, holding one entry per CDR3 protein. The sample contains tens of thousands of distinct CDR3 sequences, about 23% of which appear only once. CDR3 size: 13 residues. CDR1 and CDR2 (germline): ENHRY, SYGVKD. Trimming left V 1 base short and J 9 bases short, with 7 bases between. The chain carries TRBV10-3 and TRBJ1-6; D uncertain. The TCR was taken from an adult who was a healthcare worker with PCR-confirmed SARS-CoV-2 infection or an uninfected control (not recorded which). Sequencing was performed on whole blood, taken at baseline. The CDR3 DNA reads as TGTGCCATCAGTGAGTTGGCGACTTCACCCCTCCACTTT. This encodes CAISELATSPLHF.